The 21 T cell receptor beta chains below were found in one sample sequenced in a study of neurological immune-mediated disorders. TCRdb passed the 5' RACE reads through MiXCR, listing each CDR3 protein once. Among 55,000 to 70,000 distinct CDR3 sequences listed, about 11% were seen once. The time point is: longitudinal time-point 1 (baseline). Sequencing was performed on PBMCs. These receptors came from a male donor with HTLV-1-associated myelopathy (HAM/TSP).

Many counts were recorded for this clonotype. The chain combines TRBV29-1 with TRBJ2-7; D is perhaps TRBD2 (7 bases). The germline CDR1 and CDR2 sequences are SQVTM and ANQGSEA. V lost 7 bases, J lost 5 bases, and 15 bases lay in between. The length of the CDR3 is 12 residues. The CDR3 region is CSAYEGGNEQYF. The CDR3 DNA reads TGCAGCGCTTACGAGGGGGGGAACGAGCAGTACTTC.

This clonotype came up many times. The chain employs TRBV6-5 and TRBJ2-2; either TRBD1 or TRBD2 may fit D (5 bases each). This CDR3 contains 15 residues. V was cut by 4 bases and J by 4 bases, with 13 bases left in between. Germline values: CDR1 MNHEY, CDR2 SVGAGI. DNA of the CDR3: TGTGCCAGCAGTTCGCCTGGGACGGGCACCGGGGAGCTGTTTTTT. Its translation is CASSSPGTGTGELFF.

In its sample, this clonotype was seen many times. The J gene is TRBJ2-1, the V gene TRBV7-8, with 10 bases matching TRBD2. Germline lookup yields CDR1 SGHVS and CDR2 FQNEAQ. After removal of 5 bases from V and 8 bases from J, the junction contained 6 bases not matched to a gene. CDR3 length equals 14 residues. Here the CDR3 DNA reads TGTGCCAGCAGCCTTAGCGGGGGGCTCTATGAGCAGTTCTTC. Its protein product is CASSLSGGLYEQFF.

The rearrangement uses TRBV6-1 and TRBJ2-5; 7 positions match TRBD2. V lost 4 bases and J lost 5; bases outside the gene matches: 7. CDR1 and CDR2 from the germline V gene are MNHNS and SASEGT. The CDR3 consists of 14 residues. CDR3 residues: CASSVLAAGETQYF. CDR3 coding DNA: TGTGCCAGCAGTGTCCTAGCGGCGGGGGAGACCCAGTACTTC.

This clonotype appeared many times. The chain carries TRBV12-3 or TRBV12-4 and TRBJ2-2, with TRBD2 matching over 8 bases. The CDR3 runs to 15 residues. The V segment lost 3 bases and the J segment 6 bases; nucleotides outside the gene matches: 6. CDR3 in DNA: TGTGCCAGCAGTTTTTACGGGGGGGCCCCCGGGGAGCTGTTTTTT. Translating it yields CASSFYGGAPGELFF.

This clonotype is judged medium-sized. The V and J genes are TRBV21-1 and TRBJ1-5; whether TRBD1, the table's D call, matches the DNA was not checked. TRBV21-1 is a pseudogene segment. The CDR3 has 17 residues. CDR3 protein: CASSIDPGNPSNQPQHF. For the CDR3, the DNA is TGTGCCAGCAGCATCGACCCAGGGAACCCTAGCAATCAGCCCCAGCATTTT.

This clonotype was counted ten times or more. The V and J genes are TRBV7-8 and TRBJ2-7, with no clear D. The germline V gene encodes CDR1 SGHVS and CDR2 FQNEAQ. This CDR3 is built from 16 residues. V was pared by 1 base and J by 0 bases, with 13 bases between. In DNA, the CDR3 is TGTGCCAGCAGCTTAGGGTCGGAAGGTTACTCCTACGAGCAGTACTTC. Its protein product is CASSLGSEGYSYEQYF.

In this sample, this clonotype turned up many times. The chain combines TRBV20-1 with TRBJ1-4; TRBD1 is a possible D gene (6 bases). Germline V gives CDR1 DFQATT, CDR2 SNEGSKA (reference sequence). The CDR3 spans 16 residues. Trimming shortened V by 1 base and J by 5 bases, and 17 bases separated the two germline ends. CDR3 in amino acids: CSARVPQGNLNEKLFF. The DNA for the CDR3 is TGCAGTGCTAGAGTCCCACAGGGTAACTTAAATGAAAAACTGTTTTTT.

There are many counts of this clonotype. The rearrangement uses TRBV20-1 and TRBJ2-3; 7 bases align to TRBD1. Per the germline V gene, CDR1 is DFQATT and CDR2 is SNEGSKA (reference sequence). The length of the CDR3 is 17 residues. The ends lost 6 bases at V and 0 bases at J; junction bases unmatched: 15. CDR3 amino acids: CSAPVRGTTTSTDTQYF. The CDR3 DNA follows: TGCAGTGCCCCTGTCAGGGGGACAACCACTAGCACAGATACGCAGTATTTT.

The V call is TRBV20-1, the J call TRBJ1-6; unclear D gene. V gave up 2 bases and J gave up 1 base, with 12 bases separating them. The CDR3 runs to 16 residues. Looked up from germline, CDR1 is DFQATT and CDR2 is SNEGSKA (reference sequence). CDR3 loop: CSARLGGESYNSPLHF. CDR3 DNA sequence: TGCAGTGCTAGACTAGGTGGGGAGTCCTATAATTCACCCCTCCACTTT.

There are many counts of this clonotype. The chain is built from TRBV20-1 and TRBJ2-3; weak D call: TRBD2 (7 bases). CDR1 and CDR2 (germline): DFQATT, SNEGSKA (reference sequence). The CDR3 covers 15 residues. V dropped 2 bases and J dropped 2 bases, with 14 bases sitting between them. CDR3 bases: TGCAGTGCTAGATTGGCGGGGGCCCCCACAGATACGCAGTATTTT. This codes for CSARLAGAPTDTQYF.

This clonotype has a count of ten or more. The chain couples TRBV19 to TRBJ2-7; 7 bases match TRBD2. This CDR3 comprises 14 residues. V shed 3 bases and J 2 bases; nucleotides not matched to a gene: 4. The V gene's germline CDR1 is LNHDA and CDR2 SQIVND (reference sequence). CDR3 DNA: TGTGCCAGTAGTATCGGCGGGGGAGCCTACGAGCAGTACTTC. This translates into CASSIGGGAYEQYF.

This clonotype was counted at least ten times. The V and J genes are TRBV5-1 and TRBJ2-1, with 9 bases that match TRBD1. Unmatched junction bases numbered 9, after V lost 4 bases and J lost 7 bases. The CDR3 has 15 amino acids. Germline V lookup: CDR1 SGHRS, CDR2 YFSETQ. CDR3 nucleotides: TGCGCCAGCAGCAGGGCCGGGACAGGGAAAAATGAGCAGTTCTTC. This gives the protein CASSRAGTGKNEQFF.

This clonotype appeared many times. The chain joins TRBV20-1 to TRBJ1-1; tentative D call: TRBD1 (5 bases). The CDR3 covers 13 residues. Germline assignment: CDR1 DFQATT and CDR2 SNEGSKA (reference sequence). V gave up 5 bases and J gave up 1 base, with 11 bases separating them. The CDR3, as DNA: TGCAGTGCTTTTGGGACGGCGAACACTGAAGCTTTCTTT. Translating gives CSAFGTANTEAFF.

A few counts support this clonotype. V usage is TRBV6-2 or TRBV6-3 and J usage is TRBJ2-4; TRBD1 might be the D (6 bases). V lost 6 bases, J lost 0 bases, and 12 bases lay in between. Per the germline V gene, CDR1 is MNHEY and CDR2 is SVGEGT. The CDR3 length is 15 residues. The CDR3 bases are TGTGCCAGCAGATTCAGGGGTTTAGCCAAAAACATTCAGTACTTC. Amino acid sequence: CASRFRGLAKNIQYF.

This clonotype was seen repeatedly, ten times or more. The rearrangement uses TRBV4-1 and TRBJ2-3; 7 bases are a match to TRBD2. Germline assignment: CDR1 MGHRA and CDR2 YSYEKL. J gave up 4 bases and V 0 bases, and 10 bases lay outside the gene matches. The CDR3 contains 17 residues. CDR3 sequence: CASSQEKVAGGSDTQYF. Here the CDR3 DNA reads TGCGCCAGCAGCCAAGAGAAGGTAGCGGGTGGTTCAGATACGCAGTATTTT.

This clonotype has a count of ten or more. The chain joins TRBV20-1 to TRBJ2-7, with TRBD2 matching 12 bases. The CDR3 has 13 amino acids. Trimming removed 6 bases from V and 4 bases from J; junction bases left unmatched: 4. Germline V gives CDR1 DFQATT, CDR2 SNEGSKA (reference sequence). CDR3: CSALGLAGYEQYF. The CDR3 DNA follows: TGCAGTGCCTTAGGACTAGCGGGGTACGAGCAGTACTTC.

Ten or more counts support this clonotype. The V and J genes are TRBV15 and TRBJ2-5; 8 bases are shared with TRBD1. The CDR3 covers 15 residues. V lost 3 bases to trimming and J lost 4 bases; unmatched junction nucleotides: 7. Germline-derived CDR1 and CDR2 are LNHNV and YYDKDF (reference sequence). The CDR3 loop is CATSRVRQGTETQYF. The DNA of the CDR3 is TGTGCCACCAGCAGGGTTCGACAGGGGACAGAGACCCAGTACTTC.

This clonotype occurred many times. V and J are TRBV18 and TRBJ2-7, with 14 positions matching TRBD2. After removal of 2 bases from V and 0 bases from J, the junction contained 3 bases not matched to a gene. This CDR3 has 17 residues. From germline, CDR1 is KGHSH and CDR2 LQKENI. CDR3 region: CASSPEGLAGDSYEQYF. The CDR3 region has the DNA TGTGCCAGCTCACCAGAGGGACTAGCGGGGGACTCCTACGAGCAGTACTTC.

In its sample, this clonotype was seen many times. This chain connects TRBV7-9 to TRBJ2-3; D ambiguous. CDR3 length: 14 residues. CDR1 and CDR2 (germline): SEHNR, FQNEAQ (reference sequence). V dropped 8 bases and J dropped 0 bases, with 12 bases sitting between them. The CDR3 protein is CASEATVSTDTQYF. The CDR3 nucleotides are TGTGCCAGCGAGGCAACGGTTAGCACAGATACGCAGTATTTT.

The V and J genes are TRBV5-6 and TRBJ2-7; D remains ambiguous. The germline CDR1 and CDR2 sequences are SGHDT and YYEEEE. V was pared by 2 bases and J by 2 bases, with 11 bases between. This CDR3 contains 14 residues. The CDR3 reads CASSLLTPPYEQYF. The CDR3 DNA sequence: TGTGCCAGCAGCTTATTAACTCCTCCCTACGAGCAGTACTTC. Full variable domain (missing parts from reference TRBV5-6 and TRBJ2-7): DAGVTQSPTHLIKTRGQQVTLRCSPKSGHDTVSWYQQALGQGPQFIFQYYEEEERQRGNFPDRFSGHQFPNYSSELNVNALLLGDSALYLCASSLLTPPYEQYFGPGTRLTVT.